The clone carrying this TCR beta chain was counted a few times. The germline V gene has CDR1 SGHDT and CDR2 YYEEEE. V was trimmed by 4 bases and J by 5 bases, leaving 16 bases between them. The CDR3 is made up of 14 amino acids. The sample comes from a study of sequential checkpoint blockade in melanoma. The wider study: Patients were randomized 1:1 to nivolumab-then-ipilimumab or ipilimumab-then-nivolumab first-line.

Sequencing was performed with immunoSEQ multiplex PCR; in TCRdb, only in-frame clones are kept and a portion is missing. Among 25,000 to 30,000 clones listed, roughly 77% were seen once. As to treatment: randomized to nivolumab then ipilimumab (arm A) or the reverse (arm B). Live CD3+CD8+ CD19− CD56− cells were sorted from PBMCs. The sample was CD8+ T cells sorted from blood (inferred from file names), taken from a patient given nivolumab and ipilimumab in sequence. V is TRBV5-6 and J is TRBJ2-7; no definite D call. This clonotype was obtained from a human donor with melanoma. CDR3 loop: CASSPPRSYDEQYF. The CDR3, as DNA: TGTGCCAGCAGCCCCCCGAGGAGCTATGACGAGCAGTACTTC.